The clone carrying this T cell receptor beta chain has a handful of counts. The antigen is undetermined. Extraction of total RNA produced a minimum of 5 micrograms from each sample. Germline V gene data show CDR1 as LGHNA and CDR2 as YSLEER. The CDR3 is 14 residues long. Trimming shortened V by 0 bases and J by 6 bases, and 11 bases separated the two germline ends. This record comes from a study of blood T cells in healthy people across ages. Findings and caveats of the study: Estimates drawn from one million T cells were deemed to understate diversity. Donors of long life had a larger count of naive CD4+ cells and greater diversity than aged donors.

Alongside a J-beta primer mix, a sample-barcoded 5' primer served in a second PCR lasting about 7 to 12 cycles. Every single cDNA molecule received a tag from a template-switch adaptor with 12 random nucleotides. Each CDR3 protein gets one entry after TCRdb re-called the 5' RACE reads with MiXCR. The data hold 600,000 to 850,000 distinct CDR3 sequences, with around 25% observed a single time. These data are also associated with another study on T cells of mothers and their children.

Source material: blood. The V gene is TRBV4-3, the J gene TRBJ1-2; no definite D call. The source of this sequence is a boy aged 10-17 years in good health. CDR3 nucleotides: TGCGCCAGCAGCCAAGAGCTGTGGTATAATGGCTACACCTTC. This codes for CASSQELWYNGYTF.